The following is a T cell receptor beta chain sequence with its context. V dropped 5 bases and J dropped 4; count of bases not matched to a gene: 1. The CDR3 runs to 13 residues. Germline V gives CDR1 MDHEN, CDR2 SYDVKM. This sample is drawn from a study of blood T cell repertoires in COVID-19. Study-wide context: COVID-19 samples collected from the United States, Italy and Spain covered acute and convalescent phases.

Data came from immunoSEQ multiplex PCR; TCRdb stores just in-frame clones and leaves some out. The sample yields 130,000 or so clones, almost 90% seen once. The chain couples TRBV28 to TRBJ1-5; TRBD1 agrees at 8 bases. This clonotype was obtained from a woman aged 60-75 years with acute or convalescent COVID-19. The sample was peripheral blood. The CDR3 loop reads CASSGTGNQPQHF. As DNA, the CDR3 is TGTGCCAGCAGTGGGACAGGAAATCAGCCCCAGCATTTT.